These 25 T cell receptor beta chains originate from one sample sequenced in a study of identical twins. TCRdb re-derived calls from the 5' RACE reads in MiXCR, one entry per CDR3 protein. The repertoire includes around 490,000 distinct CDR3 sequences, roughly 15% of them detected once, and 0.44% sits in the top ten. These data were likewise used in another study, on yellow fever vaccine responses in identical twins.

The material sequenced was CD4+ T cells sorted from blood. The receptor set was obtained from a woman aged 18-29 years in good health.

The chain joins TRBV20-1 to TRBJ2-3; the match to TRBD2 covers 13 bases. Losses at the gene ends were 5 bases for V and 5 bases for J; bases not matched to a gene: 4. This CDR3 contains 14 residues. Germline V gives CDR1 DFQATT, CDR2 SNEGSKA (reference sequence). DNA of the CDR3: TGCAGTGCTGACCGGACTAGCGGGGGAGATACGCAGTATTTT. Translated, it gives CSADRTSGGDTQYF.

The CDR3 coding sequence is TGTGCCAGCAGCCGAGGACGGACCAGCAATCAGCCCCAGCATTTT. As protein: CASSRGRTSNQPQHF. The rearrangement links TRBV12-3 or TRBV12-4 to TRBJ1-5, with D uncertain. Trimming took 6 bases from V and 1 from J, leaving 13 bases between them. This CDR3 is 15 amino acids long.

The chain joins TRBV5-6 to TRBJ2-2; maybe TRBD2 (5 bases). Trimming removed 2 bases from V and 7 bases from J, with 9 bases in between. This CDR3 has 13 amino acids. Germline CDR1 SGHDT, CDR2 YYEEEE. The CDR3 here is CASSLYRGGELFF. In DNA, the CDR3 is TGTGCCAGCAGCTTATACCGGGGCGGGGAGCTGTTTTTT.

The V gene is TRBV5-1, the J gene TRBJ2-5; 12 bases match TRBD2. The V segment lost 4 bases and the J segment 2 bases; nucleotides outside the gene matches: 12. CDR3 length equals 18 residues. Germline V gene lookup returns CDR1 SGHRS and CDR2 YFSETQ. CDR3 in amino acids: CASSAGLAGKTKQETQYF. The CDR3 nucleotides read TGCGCCAGCAGCGCTGGACTAGCGGGAAAAACTAAGCAAGAGACCCAGTACTTC.

This clonotype was recorded at least ten times. The chain joins TRBV12-3 or TRBV12-4 to TRBJ2-5; D not resolved. The CDR3 extends over 14 amino acids. Between the trimmed V and J ends, which lost 5 bases and 3 bases, there was a span of 13 bases. In DNA form, the CDR3 reads TGTGCCAGCAGTCTGGATCTGGTGAAAGAGACCCAGTACTTC. It specifies CASSLDLVKETQYF.

This clonotype has just a few counts. One end of the junction does not line up with germline, which may come from a read error. This chain joins TRBV25-1 and TRBJ2-1; 8 bases align to TRBD1. CDR1 and CDR2 from the germline V gene are MGHDK and SYGVNS. The CDR3 sequence is 17 residues long. CDR3 sequence reads: CVSSDPGGWRDYNEQFF. The CDR3 DNA reads as TGTGTCAGCAGTGATCCAGGGGGCTGGCGGGATTACAATGAGCAGTTCTTC.

This clonotype occurred a few times. V is TRBV6-1 and J is TRBJ1-4; 7 positions match TRBD1. Germline assignment: CDR1 MNHNS and CDR2 SASEGT. This CDR3 has 14 amino acids. The V segment lost 6 bases and the J segment 2 bases; nucleotides outside the gene matches: 3. The CDR3 bases are TGTGCCAGCAGCTCGGGACAGACTAATGAAAAACTGTTTTTT. It encodes CASSSGQTNEKLFF.

This clonotype has more than one count but fewer than ten. The CDR3 coding sequence is TGCGCCAGCAGCAAAACCGGGACTACGAACACCGGGGAGCTGTTTTTT. Its protein is CASSKTGTTNTGELFF. V usage is TRBV5-1 and J usage is TRBJ2-2; 7 nucleotides match TRBD2. This CDR3 spans 16 amino acids. The germline V gene has CDR1 SGHRS and CDR2 YFSETQ. With 4 bases clipped from V and 0 bases from J, the junction kept 6 bases outside the gene matches.

This clonotype was observed a few times. This chain joins TRBV12-3 or TRBV12-4 and TRBJ2-1; 10 nucleotides line up with TRBD1. The junction had 8 bases not matched to a gene; V was cut back by 4 bases and J by 5 bases. The CDR3 is 16 amino acids. The CDR3 spells CASSSVGQGGNNEQFF. CDR3 bases: TGTGCCAGCAGTTCCGTAGGACAGGGGGGGAACAATGAGCAGTTCTTC.

This clonotype was observed a handful of times. The rearrangement links TRBV29-1 to TRBJ2-5; D is uncertain. V was pared by 5 bases and J by 2 bases, with 9 bases between. CDR1 and CDR2 from the germline V gene are SQVTM and ANQGSEA. The CDR3 sequence is 12 residues long. The CDR3 is CSVSPAQETQYF. CDR3 nucleotide sequence: TGCAGCGTTTCCCCGGCGCAAGAGACCCAGTACTTC.

V and J are TRBV5-1 and TRBJ2-2; D is uncertain. Germline loops: CDR1 SGHRS, CDR2 YFSETQ. CDR3 size: 13 residues. Deletions cut 2 bases from V and 7 bases from J, with 9 bases between. The CDR3 loop reads CASSFEAVGELFF. Here the CDR3 DNA reads TGCGCCAGCAGCTTTGAGGCAGTCGGGGAGCTGTTTTTT.

This clonotype has only a few counts. The J gene is TRBJ2-7, the V gene TRBV20-1, with D tentatively TRBD2 (5 bases). The CDR3 length is 13 residues. Per germline, CDR1 DFQATT and CDR2 SNEGSKA (reference sequence). Trimming removed 0 bases at V and 3 bases at J, with 9 bases between. CDR3 in DNA: TGCAGTGCTAGAGATCCCGGGGTCTACGAGCAGTACTTC. It encodes CSARDPGVYEQYF.

The V call is TRBV3-1, the J call TRBJ1-1, with unresolved D. The ends were cut back, 0 bases at V and 6 bases at J, with 26 bases in the middle. CDR1 LGHDT and CDR2 YNNKEL come from the germline V gene (reference sequence). The CDR3 runs 19 residues. Here the CDR3 DNA reads TGTGCCAGCAGCCAAGATCTTCCCGAGTGGAGGGCCCGGGTCCCTGAAGCTTTCTTT. Protein product: CASSQDLPEWRARVPEAFF.

V and J are TRBV20-1 and TRBJ2-1, with D unclear. V was cut by 4 bases and J by 8 bases, with 9 bases left in between. CDR3 length equals 11 residues. Germline values: CDR1 DFQATT, CDR2 SNEGSKA (reference sequence). CDR3 protein: CSAIRNYEQFF. CDR3 bases: TGCAGTGCTATTCGTAACTATGAGCAGTTCTTC.

This clonotype has more than one count but fewer than ten. The CDR3, as DNA: TGTGCCAGCAGCGCCGATACGTACAATGAGCAGTTCTTC. This gives the protein CASSADTYNEQFF. J is TRBJ2-1 and V is TRBV9; D not resolved. The germline CDR1 and CDR2 sequences are SGDLS and YYNGEE. V was pared by 3 bases and J by 4 bases, with 8 bases between. The CDR3 sequence is 13 residues long.

The V call is TRBV12-3 or TRBV12-4, the J call TRBJ2-7, with D possibly TRBD2 on 6 matching bases. V was shortened by 5 bases and J by 7 bases, with 18 bases between the two germline ends. This CDR3 has 14 residues. CDR3 sequence: CASSTGTGREEQYF. CDR3 bases: TGTGCCAGCAGTACCGGGACTGGCCGAGAAGAGCAGTACTTC.

J is TRBJ1-1 and V is TRBV7-8; the D is unclear. The germline CDR1 and CDR2 sequences are SGHVS and FQNEAQ. The CDR3 length is 15 residues. The germline V and J ends were trimmed by 2 bases and 0 bases, with 10 bases remaining between them. CDR3 protein: CASSLRPAMNTEAFF. Written as DNA, the CDR3 is TGTGCCAGCAGCTTACGGCCTGCGATGAACACTGAAGCTTTCTTT.

The chain carries TRBV20-1 and TRBJ2-1; D uncertain. The germline gives CDR1 DFQATT, CDR2 SNEGSKA (reference sequence). The CDR3 extends over 14 amino acids. V lost 6 bases to trimming and J lost 0 bases, with 12 bases between them. The CDR3 loop reads CSALERSSYNEQFF. Written as DNA, the CDR3 is TGCAGTGCACTGGAGCGAAGCTCCTACAATGAGCAGTTCTTC.

A few counts support this clonotype. The chain couples TRBV29-1 to TRBJ1-4; D is uncertain. The germline V and J ends were trimmed by 2 bases and 7 bases, with 17 bases remaining between them. The CDR3 is 15 amino acids. Germline V lookup: CDR1 SQVTM, CDR2 ANQGSEA. The CDR3 DNA reads as TGCAGCGTTGAACCCCGGGCCCCACTTAGTGAAAAACTGTTTTTT. Protein: CSVEPRAPLSEKLFF.

This chain joins TRBV10-3 and TRBJ1-4; no clear D gene. Looked up from germline, CDR1 is ENHRY and CDR2 is SYGVKD. This CDR3 has 13 residues. V lost 7 bases and J 4 bases, leaving 10 bases between the germline ends. This CDR3 reads CAITPDLNEKLFF. As DNA, the CDR3 is TGTGCCATCACCCCGGACCTTAATGAAAAACTGTTTTTT.

This clonotype appeared a few times. J is TRBJ2-7 and V is TRBV29-1; 9 nucleotides align to TRBD1. From germline, CDR1 is SQVTM and CDR2 ANQGSEA. The CDR3 is 12 amino acids. V gave up 6 bases and J gave up 3 bases; unmatched junction bases: 3. This CDR3 is CSVPGQGYEQYF. Here the CDR3 DNA reads TGCAGCGTACCGGGACAGGGCTACGAGCAGTACTTC.

The V gene is TRBV25-1, the J gene TRBJ1-3; D is perhaps TRBD1 (5 bases). The germline gives CDR1 MGHDK, CDR2 SYGVNS. CDR3 length: 15 amino acids. V was cut by 8 bases and J by 2 bases, with 16 bases left in between. The CDR3: CASGPGAFTGNTIYF. The DNA of the CDR3 is TGTGCCAGCGGCCCCGGGGCATTTACTGGAAACACCATATATTTT.

This clonotype was detected many times. This chain connects TRBV5-1 to TRBJ2-1; 11 bases match TRBD2. Germline loops: CDR1 SGHRS, CDR2 YFSETQ. V was pared by 0 bases and J by 7 bases, with 3 bases of the junction left unmatched. The CDR3 length is 15 residues. CDR3 sequence reads: CASSLVSGGANEQFF. CDR3 coding DNA: TGCGCCAGCAGCTTGGTTAGCGGGGGGGCGAATGAGCAGTTCTTC.

This clonotype showed up just a few times. J is TRBJ1-1 and V is TRBV29-1; 9 bases map to TRBD1. This CDR3 contains 13 residues. Losses at the gene ends were 7 bases for V and 4 bases for J; bases not matched to a gene: 7. Per the germline V gene, CDR1 is SQVTM and CDR2 is ANQGSEA. The CDR3 here is CSGAGQGGTEAFF. The CDR3 DNA reads as TGCAGCGGGGCGGGACAGGGTGGCACTGAAGCTTTCTTT.

The genes are TRBV10-3 and TRBJ2-1; tentative D call: TRBD1 (5 bases). The CDR3 is 15 residues long. Between the trimmed V and J ends, which lost 3 bases and 2 bases, there was a span of 11 bases. CDR1 and CDR2 (germline): ENHRY, SYGVKD. The CDR3 sequence: CAISDQGVPYNEQFF. The CDR3 nucleotides read TGTGCCATCAGTGATCAAGGGGTACCCTACAATGAGCAGTTCTTC.